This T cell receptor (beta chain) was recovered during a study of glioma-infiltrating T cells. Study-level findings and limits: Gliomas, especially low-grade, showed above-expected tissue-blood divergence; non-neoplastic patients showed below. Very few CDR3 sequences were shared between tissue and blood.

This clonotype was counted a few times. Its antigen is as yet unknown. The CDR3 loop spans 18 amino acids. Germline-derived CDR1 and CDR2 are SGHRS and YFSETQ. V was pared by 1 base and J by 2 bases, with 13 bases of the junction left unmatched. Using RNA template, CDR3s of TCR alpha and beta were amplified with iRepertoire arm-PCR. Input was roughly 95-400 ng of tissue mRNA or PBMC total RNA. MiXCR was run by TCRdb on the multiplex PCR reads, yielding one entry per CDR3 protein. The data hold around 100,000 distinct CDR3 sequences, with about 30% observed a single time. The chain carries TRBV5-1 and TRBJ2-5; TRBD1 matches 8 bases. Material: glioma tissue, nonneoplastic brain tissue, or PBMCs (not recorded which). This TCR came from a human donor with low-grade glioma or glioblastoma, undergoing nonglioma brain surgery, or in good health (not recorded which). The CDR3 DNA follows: TGCGCCAGCAGCTTGCCGTCAGGGGGCGCGGGTCTACAAGAGACCCAGTACTTC. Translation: CASSLPSGGAGLQETQYF. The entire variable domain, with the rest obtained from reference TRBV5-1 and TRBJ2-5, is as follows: KAGVTQTPRYLIKTRGQQVTLSCSPISGHRSVSWYQQTPGQGLQFLFEYFSETQRNKGNFPGRFSGRQFSNSRSEMNVSTLELGDSALYLCASSLPSGGAGLQETQYFGPGTRLLVL.